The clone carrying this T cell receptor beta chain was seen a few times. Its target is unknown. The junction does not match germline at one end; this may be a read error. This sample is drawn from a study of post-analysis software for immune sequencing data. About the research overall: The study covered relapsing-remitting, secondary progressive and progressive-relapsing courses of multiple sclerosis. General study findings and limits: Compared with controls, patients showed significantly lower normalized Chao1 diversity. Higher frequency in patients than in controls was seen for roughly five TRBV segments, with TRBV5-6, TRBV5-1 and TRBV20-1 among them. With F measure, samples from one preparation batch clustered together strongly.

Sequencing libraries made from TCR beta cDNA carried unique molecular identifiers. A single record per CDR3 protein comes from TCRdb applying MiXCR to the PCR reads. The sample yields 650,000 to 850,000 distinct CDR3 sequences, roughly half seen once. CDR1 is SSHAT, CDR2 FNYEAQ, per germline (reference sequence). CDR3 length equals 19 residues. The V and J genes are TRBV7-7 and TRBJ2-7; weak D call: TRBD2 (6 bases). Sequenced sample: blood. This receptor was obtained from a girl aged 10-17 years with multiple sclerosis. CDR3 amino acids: CASSLTGSTSGFPSYEQYF. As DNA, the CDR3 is TGTGCTAGCAGCTTAACCGGGAGTACTAGTGGGTTTCCTTCCTACGAGCAGTACTTC.